This TCR beta chain is drawn from a study of cytomegalovirus exposure and HLA in healthy donors. Trimming stripped 6 bases from V and 2 bases from J, with 4 bases between. The CDR3 contains 11 residues. CDR1 and CDR2 from the germline V gene are SNHLY and FYNNEI. It was with 60 Vbeta and 13 Jbeta primers that the PCR ran. Profiling relied on immunoSEQ multiplex PCR, and the TCRdb table lists in-frame clones only, not all of them. The table includes about 160,000 clones, around 83% detected once. A word on this clone: Its antigen is still unknown. This same CDR3 is encoded by further DNA sequences in the sample.

The donors comprised healthy bone marrow donors. Findings and caveats of the study: With DRB1 most and HLA-C fewest, TCR association rates differed between HLA loci in a later analysis.

The sample consisted of PBMCs. The chain links TRBV2 to TRBJ2-5; D ambiguous. This receptor was obtained from a girl under 10 years old in good health and CMV-seropositive. The CDR3 DNA reads as TGTGCCAGCAGCCTTCAAGAGACCCAGTACTTC. Encoded protein: CASSLQETQYF.